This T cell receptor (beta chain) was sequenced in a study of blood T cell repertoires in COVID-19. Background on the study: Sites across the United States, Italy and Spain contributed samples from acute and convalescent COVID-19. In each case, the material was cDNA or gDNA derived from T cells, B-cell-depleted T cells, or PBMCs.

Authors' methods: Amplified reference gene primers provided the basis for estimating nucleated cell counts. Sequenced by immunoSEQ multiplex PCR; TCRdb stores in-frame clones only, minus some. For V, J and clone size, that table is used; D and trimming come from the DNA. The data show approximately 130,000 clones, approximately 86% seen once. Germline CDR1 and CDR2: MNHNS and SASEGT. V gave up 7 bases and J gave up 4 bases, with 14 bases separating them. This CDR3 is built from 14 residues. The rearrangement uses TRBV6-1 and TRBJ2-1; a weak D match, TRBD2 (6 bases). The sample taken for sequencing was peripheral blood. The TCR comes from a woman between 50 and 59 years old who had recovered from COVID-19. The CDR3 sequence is CASTGTSVYNEQFF. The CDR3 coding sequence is TGTGCCAGCACAGGGACTTCTGTTTACAATGAGCAGTTCTTC.